The 10 T cell receptor beta chains listed next were all sequenced from one sample in a study of tumor and adjacent non-tumor tissue in lung cancer. The library came from three nested PCR rounds adapted from ARM-PCR protocols. TCRdb reprocessed the multiplex PCR reads via MiXCR and lists one record per CDR3 protein. The sample includes 75,000 to 95,000 distinct CDR3 sequences, approximately 65% of them seen just once. No cell sorting was done before RNA was extracted from the tissue. Sequencing was performed on lung tumor tissue. All receptors derive from a man in his 60s with non-small cell lung cancer.

As to this clonotype: No conserved phenylalanine or tryptophan is present at the end of the CDR3, so a read error is the likely explanation. The CDR3 DNA sequence: TGTGCCAGCAGACGGGCAGTGACCTACGAGCAGTACCTC. It codes for CASRRAVTYEQYL. This sequence joins TRBV11-2 and TRBJ2-7, with no clear D. This CDR3 comprises 13 residues. CDR1 and CDR2 (germline): SGHAT, FQNNGV. V lost 6 bases and J lost 2, with 11 bases in between.

As for this clonotype: The CDR3 does not end in the conserved phenylalanine or tryptophan, so this is likely a read error. V usage is TRBV11-1 and J usage is TRBJ2-1; D is ambiguous. Germline V lookup: CDR1 SGHAT, CDR2 FQDESV (reference sequence). The CDR3 consists of 12 residues. Trimming took off 1 base at V and 8 bases at J, with 6 bases between the two ends. CDR3 in DNA: TGTGCCAGCAGCTTAGAGGGTGATGAGCAGTTCATC. Protein sequence: CASSLEGDEQFI.

This clonotype was counted many times. The chain is built from TRBV4-2 and TRBJ2-7, with 7 bases identical to TRBD2. There are 16 residues in the CDR3. The germline V gene encodes CDR1 LGHNA and CDR2 YNFKEQ. V lost 1 base to trimming and J lost 0 bases; unmatched junction nucleotides: 6. CDR3 region: CASSQASSGSSYEQYF. Written as DNA, the CDR3 is TGTGCCAGCAGCCAAGCGTCTAGCGGATCCTCCTACGAGCAGTACTTC.

This clonotype is termed medium-sized. The chain couples TRBV11-2 to TRBJ2-2, with D possibly TRBD1 on 6 matching bases. This CDR3 is built from 15 residues. CDR1 is SGHAT and CDR2 is FQNNGV in the germline V gene. Trimming pared 2 bases from V and 2 bases from J, leaving 9 bases between. CDR3 region: CASSLKTGNTGELFF. The CDR3 DNA reads as TGTGCCAGCAGCTTAAAGACAGGCAACACCGGGGAGCTGTTTTTT.

This clonotype has just a few counts. This is likely a read error, given that the CDR3 carries no conserved phenylalanine or tryptophan at its end. The CDR3, as DNA: TGCGCCAGCAGCTTGGCCGGGGCAGAGACCCAGTACGTC. Translated, it gives CASSLAGAETQYV. This chain uses TRBV5-1 with TRBJ2-5, with D possibly being TRBD1 or TRBD2 (5 bases each). Germline V gene lookup returns CDR1 SGHRS and CDR2 YFSETQ. The germline V and J ends were trimmed by 0 bases and 4 bases, with 7 bases remaining between them. This CDR3 spans 13 amino acids.

As concerns this clonotype: A single base separates this from a much larger clone, so it may be a read error. The genes are TRBV5-4 and TRBJ1-2, with TRBD1 matching over 7 bases. There are 14 residues in the CDR3. Germline V CDR1 and CDR2: SGHNT, YYREEE (reference sequence). The CDR3 nucleotides are TGTGCCAGCAGCCCTGACAGGGTCGGTTATGGCTACGCCTTC. Protein sequence: CASSPDRVGYGYAF.

The chain is built from TRBV11-3 and TRBJ2-7; D is possibly TRBD1 or TRBD2 (6 bases each). With 7 bases removed from V and 5 bases from J, the gap between germline ends came to 27 bases. Germline assignment: CDR1 SGHNT and CDR2 YENEEA. The CDR3 covers 17 residues. CDR3 residues: CASTSHWIGGARDEQYF. The CDR3 DNA reads TGTGCCAGCACCTCCCACTGGATCGGGGGCGCGAGAGACGAGCAGTACTTC.

The V call is TRBV11-3, the J call TRBJ2-1; D gene ambiguous. There are 18 residues in the CDR3. Germline CDR1 SGHNT, CDR2 YENEEA. Trimming took 8 bases from V and 4 from J, leaving 27 bases between them. The CDR3 region is CASGSDGWRQETYNEQFF. The CDR3, as DNA: TGTGCCAGCGGCTCCGATGGGTGGCGTCAGGAAACTTACAATGAGCAGTTCTTC.

CDR3 sequence reads: CASSQEDNQPQHF. In DNA, the CDR3 is TGTGCCAGTAGTCAAGAGGACAATCAGCCCCAGCATTTT. This chain links TRBV5-6 with TRBJ1-5; D gene unclear. V shed 8 bases and J shed 3 bases, with 12 bases lying between them. The CDR3 runs to 13 residues. The germline V gene has CDR1 SGHDT and CDR2 YYEEEE.

This clonotype was detected ten times or more. V and J are TRBV5-6 and TRBJ1-5; 7 bases are a match to TRBD1. The V gene's germline CDR1 is SGHDT and CDR2 YYEEEE. The V and J ends lost 4 bases and 1 base, in that order; junction bases with no gene match: 8. There are 16 residues in the CDR3. CDR3 residues: CASSLGGQVSNQPQHF. The CDR3, as DNA: TGTGCCAGCAGCCTAGGAGGACAGGTCAGCAATCAGCCCCAGCATTTT.